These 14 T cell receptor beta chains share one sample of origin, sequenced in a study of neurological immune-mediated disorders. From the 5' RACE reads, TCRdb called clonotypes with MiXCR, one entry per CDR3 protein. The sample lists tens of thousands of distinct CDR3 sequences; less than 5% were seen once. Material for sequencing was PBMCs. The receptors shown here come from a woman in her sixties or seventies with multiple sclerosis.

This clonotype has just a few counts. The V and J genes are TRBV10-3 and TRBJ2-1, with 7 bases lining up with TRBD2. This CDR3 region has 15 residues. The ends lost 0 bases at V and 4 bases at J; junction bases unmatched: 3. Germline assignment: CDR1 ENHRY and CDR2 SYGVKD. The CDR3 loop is CAISESREGYNEQFF. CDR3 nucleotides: TGTGCCATCAGTGAGTCGAGGGAGGGGTACAATGAGCAGTTCTTC.

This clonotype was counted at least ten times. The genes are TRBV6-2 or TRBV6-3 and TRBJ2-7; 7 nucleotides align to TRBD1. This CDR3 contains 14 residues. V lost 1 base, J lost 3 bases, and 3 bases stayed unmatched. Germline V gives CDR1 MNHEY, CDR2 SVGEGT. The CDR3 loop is CASSYLAGGYEQYF. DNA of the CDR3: TGTGCCAGCAGTTACTTGGCAGGGGGCTACGAGCAGTACTTC.

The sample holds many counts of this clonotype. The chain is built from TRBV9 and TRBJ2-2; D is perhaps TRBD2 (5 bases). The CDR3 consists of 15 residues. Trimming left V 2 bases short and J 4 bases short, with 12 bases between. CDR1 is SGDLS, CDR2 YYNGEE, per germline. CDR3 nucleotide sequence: TGTGCCAGCAGCGTGCGGTCAGGAGGCACCGGGGAGCTGTTTTTT. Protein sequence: CASSVRSGGTGELFF.

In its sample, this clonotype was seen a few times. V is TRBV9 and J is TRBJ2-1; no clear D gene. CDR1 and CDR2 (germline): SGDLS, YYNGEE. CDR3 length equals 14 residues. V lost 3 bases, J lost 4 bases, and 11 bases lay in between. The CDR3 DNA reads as TGTGCCAGCAGCGCCCAGTGGATATACAATGAGCAGTTCTTC. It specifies CASSAQWIYNEQFF.

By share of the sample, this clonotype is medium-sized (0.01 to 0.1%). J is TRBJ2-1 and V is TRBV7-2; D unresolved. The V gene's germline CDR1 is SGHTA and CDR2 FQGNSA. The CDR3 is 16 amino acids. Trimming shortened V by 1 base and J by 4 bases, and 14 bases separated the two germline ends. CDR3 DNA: TGTGCCAGCAGCTTAGTGGGCTCCATTTCTTACAATGAGCAGTTCTTC. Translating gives CASSLVGSISYNEQFF.

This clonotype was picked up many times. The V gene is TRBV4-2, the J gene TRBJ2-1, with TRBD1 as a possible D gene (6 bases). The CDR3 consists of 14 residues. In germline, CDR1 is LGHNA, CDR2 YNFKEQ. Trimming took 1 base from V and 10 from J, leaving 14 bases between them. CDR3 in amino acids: CASSQVGLGGEQFF. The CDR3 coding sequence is TGTGCCAGCAGCCAAGTCGGCCTAGGGGGAGAGCAGTTCTTC.

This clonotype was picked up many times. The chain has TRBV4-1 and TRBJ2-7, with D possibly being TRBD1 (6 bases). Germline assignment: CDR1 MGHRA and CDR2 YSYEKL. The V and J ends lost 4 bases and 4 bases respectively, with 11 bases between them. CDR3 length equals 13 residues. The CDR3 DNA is TGCGCCAGCAGCCGCAGGGGAGCTTACGAGCAGTACTTC. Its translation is CASSRRGAYEQYF.

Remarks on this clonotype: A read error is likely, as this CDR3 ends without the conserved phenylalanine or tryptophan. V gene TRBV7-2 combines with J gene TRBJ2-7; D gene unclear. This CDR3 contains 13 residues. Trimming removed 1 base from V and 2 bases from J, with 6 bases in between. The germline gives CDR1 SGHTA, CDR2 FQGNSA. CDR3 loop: CASSLGATYEQYG. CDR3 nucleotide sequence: TGTGCCAGCAGCTTAGGGGCCACCTACGAGCAGTACGGC.

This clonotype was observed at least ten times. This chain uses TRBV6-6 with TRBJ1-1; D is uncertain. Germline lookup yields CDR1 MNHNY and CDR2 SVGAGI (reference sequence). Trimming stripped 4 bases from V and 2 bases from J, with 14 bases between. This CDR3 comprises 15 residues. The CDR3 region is CASSFSRTGNTEAFF. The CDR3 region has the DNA TGTGCCAGCAGTTTCTCCAGGACGGGCAACACTGAAGCTTTCTTT.

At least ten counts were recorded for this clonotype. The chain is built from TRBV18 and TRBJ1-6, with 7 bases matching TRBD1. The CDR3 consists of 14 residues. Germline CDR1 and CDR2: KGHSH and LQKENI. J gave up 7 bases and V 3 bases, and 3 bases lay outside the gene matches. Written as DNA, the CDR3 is TGTGCCAGCTCACCGGGACAGACCAATTCACCCCTCCACTTT. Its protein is CASSPGQTNSPLHF.

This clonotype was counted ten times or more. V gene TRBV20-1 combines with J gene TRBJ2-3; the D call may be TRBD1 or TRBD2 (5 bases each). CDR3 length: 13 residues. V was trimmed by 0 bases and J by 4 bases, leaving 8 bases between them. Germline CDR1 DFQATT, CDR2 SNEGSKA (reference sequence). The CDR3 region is CSARDGTSDTQYF. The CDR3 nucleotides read TGCAGTGCTAGAGATGGGACCTCAGATACGCAGTATTTT.

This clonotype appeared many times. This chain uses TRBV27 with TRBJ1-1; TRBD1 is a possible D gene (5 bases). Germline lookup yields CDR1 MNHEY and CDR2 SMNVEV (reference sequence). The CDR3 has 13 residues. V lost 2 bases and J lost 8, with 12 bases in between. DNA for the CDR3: TGTGCCAGCAGTTTAAGTAGGAGGGGAGAAGCTTTCTTT. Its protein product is CASSLSRRGEAFF.

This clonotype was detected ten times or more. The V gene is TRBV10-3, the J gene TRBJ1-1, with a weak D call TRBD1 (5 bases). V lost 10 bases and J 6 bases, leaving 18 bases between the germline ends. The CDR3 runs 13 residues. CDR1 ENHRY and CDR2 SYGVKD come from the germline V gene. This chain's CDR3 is CATGGFGFAEAFF. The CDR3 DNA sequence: TGTGCCACCGGGGGTTTTGGGTTCGCTGAAGCTTTCTTT.

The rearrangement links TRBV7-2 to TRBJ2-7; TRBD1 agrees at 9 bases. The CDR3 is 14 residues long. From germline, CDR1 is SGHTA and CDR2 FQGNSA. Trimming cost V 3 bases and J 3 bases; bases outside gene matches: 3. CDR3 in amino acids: CASSFGTGSYEQYF. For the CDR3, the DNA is TGTGCCAGCAGCTTCGGGACAGGGAGCTACGAGCAGTACTTC.